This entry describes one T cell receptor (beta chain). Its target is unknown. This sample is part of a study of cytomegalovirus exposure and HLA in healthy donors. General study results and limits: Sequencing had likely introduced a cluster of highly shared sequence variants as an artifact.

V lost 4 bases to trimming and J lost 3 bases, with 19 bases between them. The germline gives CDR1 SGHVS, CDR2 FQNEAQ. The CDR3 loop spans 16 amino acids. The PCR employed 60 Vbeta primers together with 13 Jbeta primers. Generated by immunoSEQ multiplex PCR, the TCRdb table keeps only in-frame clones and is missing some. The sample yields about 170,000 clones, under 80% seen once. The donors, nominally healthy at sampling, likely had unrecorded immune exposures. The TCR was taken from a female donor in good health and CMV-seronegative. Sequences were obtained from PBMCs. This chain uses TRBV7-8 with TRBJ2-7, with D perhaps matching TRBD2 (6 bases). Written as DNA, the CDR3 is TGTGCCAGCAGCTATAAGCCGGGGTTAGCGGACTACGAGCAGTACTTC. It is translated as CASSYKPGLADYEQYF.